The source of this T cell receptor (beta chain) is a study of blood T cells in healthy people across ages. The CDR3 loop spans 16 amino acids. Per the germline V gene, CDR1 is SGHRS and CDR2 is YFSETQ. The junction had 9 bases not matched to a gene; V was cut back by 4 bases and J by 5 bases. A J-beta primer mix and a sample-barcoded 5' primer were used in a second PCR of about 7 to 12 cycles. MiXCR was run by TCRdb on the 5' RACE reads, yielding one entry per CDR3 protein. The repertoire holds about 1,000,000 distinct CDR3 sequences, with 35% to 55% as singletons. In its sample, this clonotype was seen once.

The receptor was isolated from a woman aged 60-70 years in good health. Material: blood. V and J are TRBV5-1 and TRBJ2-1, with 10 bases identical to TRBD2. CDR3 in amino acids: CASSPPAGGTDNEQFF. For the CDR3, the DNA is TGCGCCAGCAGCCCTCCAGCGGGAGGGACAGACAATGAGCAGTTCTTC.